This T cell receptor (beta chain) was documented in a study of blood T cells in healthy people across ages. A second PCR of 7 to 11 cycles used a sample-barcoded 5' primer and a J-beta primer mix. TCRdb used MiXCR to reprocess the 5' RACE reads, holding one entry per CDR3 protein. The sample records about 1.8 million distinct CDR3 sequences, around 50% being singletons. Overall study findings and caveats: Both naive CD4+ cell counts and diversity were greater in long-lived donors than in aged donors. Measured against age, TCR beta diversity per million T cells decreased in a roughly linear manner.

With regard to this clonotype: Its antigen is not identified.

CDR1 is SGHTA, CDR2 FQGNSA, per germline. This CDR3 has 13 residues. The V end lost 5 bases, the J end lost 7 bases, and 12 bases lay between the germline ends. Samples each yielded at least 6 micrograms of total RNA. The chain has TRBV7-2 and TRBJ2-1, with D hard to call. This sequence was found in a woman in her thirties or forties in good health. What was sequenced was blood. The CDR3 DNA follows: TGTGCCAGCAGCAACTTTAACAAGAATGAGCAGTTCTTC. This translates into CASSNFNKNEQFF.